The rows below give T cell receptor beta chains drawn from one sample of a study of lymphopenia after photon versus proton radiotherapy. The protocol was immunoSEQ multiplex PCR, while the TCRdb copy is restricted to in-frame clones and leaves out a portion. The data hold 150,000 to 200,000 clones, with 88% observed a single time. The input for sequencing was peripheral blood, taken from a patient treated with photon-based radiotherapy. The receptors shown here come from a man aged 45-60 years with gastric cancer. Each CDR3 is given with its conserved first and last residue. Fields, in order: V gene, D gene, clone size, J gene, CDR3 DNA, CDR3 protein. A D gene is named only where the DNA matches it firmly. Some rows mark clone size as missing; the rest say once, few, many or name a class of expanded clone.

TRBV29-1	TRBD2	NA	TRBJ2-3	TGCAGCGTTGGCGGGGGGCCGACAGATACGCAGTATTTT	CSVGGGPTDTQYF
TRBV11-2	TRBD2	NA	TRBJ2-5	TGTGCCAGCAGCTTAGAAGGGAGGGGCCGGGGAGAGACCCAGTACTTC	CASSLEGRGRGETQYF
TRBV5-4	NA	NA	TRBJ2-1	TGTGCCAGCAGCTCTTCTGCGGGGGCTCGCTCCTACAATGAGCAGTTCTTC	CASSSSAGARSYNEQFF
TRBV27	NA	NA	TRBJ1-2	TGTGCCAGCGCCCCATGGACGCAGCCCCAGGAGGGCTACACCTTC	CASAPWTQPQEGYTF
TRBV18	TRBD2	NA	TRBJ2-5	TGTGCCAGCTCACCGGCGACTAGCGGGAGTACCGCCCCAGAGACCCAGTACTTC	CASSPATSGSTAPETQYF
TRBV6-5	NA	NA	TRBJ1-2	TGTGCCAGCCGACAGGTTAACTATGGCTACACCTTC	CASRQVNYGYTF
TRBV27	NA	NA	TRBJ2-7	TGTGCCAGCGGGGGGGGCAGGGGTTACGAGCAGTACTTC	CASGGGRGYEQYF
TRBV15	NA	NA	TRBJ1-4	TGTGCCACCAGCAGAGATGGTGGGCAGCCTTATGGAAAACTGTTTTTT	CATSRDGGQPYGKLFF
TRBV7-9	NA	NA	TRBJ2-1	TGTGCCAGCAGCTTAATTGGACTCCAGTTCTTC	CASSLIGLQFF
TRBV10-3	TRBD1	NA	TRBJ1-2	TGTGCCATCAGGGGACAGACTAACTATGGCTACACCTTC	CAIRGQTNYGYTF
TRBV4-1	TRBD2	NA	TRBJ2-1	TGCGCCAGCAGCCAAAGTTTACCTAGCGGGGGGGTCAATGAGCAGTTCTTC	CASSQSLPSGGVNEQFF
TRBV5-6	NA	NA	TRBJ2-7	TGTGCCAGCAGCGCGGGACAGCCCCCCTACGAGCAGTACTTC	CASSAGQPPYEQYF
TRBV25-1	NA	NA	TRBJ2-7	TGTGCCAGCAGTGAATCCCCACACCGAGAGCAGTACTTC	CASSESPHREQYF
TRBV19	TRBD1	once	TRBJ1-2	TGTGCCAGTAGTATGAACAGGGGGTCCAACTATGGCTACACCTTC	CASSMNRGSNYGYTF
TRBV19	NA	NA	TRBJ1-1	TGTGCCAGTAGCTCCCTCACCGGGGAAACTGAAGCTTTCTTT	CASSSLTGETEAFF
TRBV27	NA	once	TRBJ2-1	TGTGCCAGCAGTTTGGAAGGGGGCTCCTACAATGAGCAGTTCTTC	CASSLEGGSYNEQFF
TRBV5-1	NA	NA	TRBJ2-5	TGCGCCAGCAGCCGCTCGTCGGGGGGCGCGGGAGAGACCCAGTACTTC	CASSRSSGGAGETQYF
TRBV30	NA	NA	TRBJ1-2	TGTGCCTGGATACACCAAGGGGGAACTGGTGGCTACACCTTC	CAWIHQGGTGGYTF
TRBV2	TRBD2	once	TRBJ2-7	TGTGCCAGCAGTTCTAGCGGGAGGGTATCCTACGAGCAGTACTTC	CASSSSGRVSYEQYF
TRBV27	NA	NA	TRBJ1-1	TGTGCCAGCAGTTTACAGGGTTGGACTGAAGCTTTCTTT	CASSLQGWTEAFF
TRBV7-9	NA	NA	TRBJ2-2	TGTGCCAGCAGCTTAGGTCTAGGATACACCGGGGAGCTGTTTTTT	CASSLGLGYTGELFF
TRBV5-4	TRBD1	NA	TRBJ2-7	TGTGCCAGCAGCCTTCCCGGGACAGGGTCCTACGAGCAGTACTTC	CASSLPGTGSYEQYF
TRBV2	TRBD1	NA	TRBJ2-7	TGTGCCAGCAGTGATAACAGGGGGCGCGAGCAGTACTTC	CASSDNRGREQYF
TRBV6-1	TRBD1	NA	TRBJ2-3	TGTGCCAGCACCGCGACAGGGGTGGAAGATACGCAGTATTTT	CASTATGVEDTQYF
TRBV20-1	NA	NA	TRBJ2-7	TGCAGTGCTAGCGTGACCTACGAGCAGTACTTC	CSASVTYEQYF
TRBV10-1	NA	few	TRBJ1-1	TGCGCCAGCAGTGAGAACTGGGGAGCTGAAGCTTTCTTT	CASSENWGAEAFF
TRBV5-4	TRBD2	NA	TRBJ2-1	TGTGCCAGCAGCTTGTACAGGACTAGCGGGACTCGAAGCTCCTACAATGAGCAGTTCTTC	CASSLYRTSGTRSSYNEQFF
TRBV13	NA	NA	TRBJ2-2	TGTGCCAGCAGCCCCCCGGGCACCGGGGAGCTGTTTTTT	CASSPPGTGELFF
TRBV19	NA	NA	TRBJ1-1	TGTGCCAGTAGTATAAGGAGACAGGCGAACACTGAAGCTTTCTTT	CASSIRRQANTEAFF
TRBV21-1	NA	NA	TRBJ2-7	TGTGCCAGCAGAAGCTCCTACGAGCAGTACTTC	CASRSSYEQYF
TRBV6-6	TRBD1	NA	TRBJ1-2	TGTGCCAGCAGTCCCGGGACAGGGACGTGGGGCTACACCTTC	CASSPGTGTWGYTF
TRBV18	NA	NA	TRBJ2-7	TGTGCCAGCTCACCGGCGGGACGGTCCTACGTGCAGTACTTC	CASSPAGRSYVQYF
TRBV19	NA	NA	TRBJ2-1	TGTGCCAGTAGTACCTCAGACAAGTACAATGAGCAGTTCTTC	CASSTSDKYNEQFF
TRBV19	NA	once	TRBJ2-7	TGTGCCAGTAGGGTGACTAGTCGTCGAAGCGAGCAGTACTTC	CASRVTSRRSEQYF
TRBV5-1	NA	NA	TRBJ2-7	TGCGCCAGCAGCTTGGAGGGGTTACCCTACGAGCAGTACTTC	CASSLEGLPYEQYF
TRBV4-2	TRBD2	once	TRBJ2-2	TGTGCCAGCAGCCAAGGTCCTAGCGGGAGGGAAAGCACCGGGGAGCTGTTTTTT	CASSQGPSGRESTGELFF
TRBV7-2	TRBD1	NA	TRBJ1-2	TGTGCCAGCAGCCCAAGGACAGGGACAAACTATGGCTACACCTTC	CASSPRTGTNYGYTF
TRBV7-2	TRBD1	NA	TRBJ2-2	TGTGCCAGCAGCTCCGGACAGGTTTCCGGGGAGCTGTTTTTT	CASSSGQVSGELFF
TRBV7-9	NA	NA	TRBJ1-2	TGTGCCAGCAGCTTAGGGGGTAATGGCTACACCTTC	CASSLGGNGYTF
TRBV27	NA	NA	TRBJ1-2	TGTGCCAGCAGACGCGGGGCTAACTATGGCTACACCTTC	CASRRGANYGYTF
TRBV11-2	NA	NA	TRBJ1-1	TGTGCCAGCAGCCTCAGGGGAGGGAACACTGAAGCTTTCTTT	CASSLRGGNTEAFF
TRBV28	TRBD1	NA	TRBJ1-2	TGTGCCAGCAGTTCCATCGTTCCGGGACAGGGTAATGGCTACACCTTC	CASSSIVPGQGNGYTF
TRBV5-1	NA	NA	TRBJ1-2	TGCGCCAGCAGCTTGGCGGTCGGGGGCACCTATGGCTACACCTTC	CASSLAVGGTYGYTF
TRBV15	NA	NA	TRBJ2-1	TGTGCCACCAGCAGAGATCAGGGGAGCTCCTACAATGAGCAGTTCTTC	CATSRDQGSSYNEQFF
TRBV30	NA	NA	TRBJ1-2	TGTGCCTGGAGTGTACGAGGGGGGCGAGACGGCTACACCTTC	CAWSVRGGRDGYTF
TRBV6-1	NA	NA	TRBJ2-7	TGTGCCAGCACCCGCATCGATAGCTCCTACGAGCAGTACTTC	CASTRIDSSYEQYF
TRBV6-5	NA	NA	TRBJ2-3	TGTGCCAGCAGCCGACTGCGCACAGATACGCAGTATTTT	CASSRLRTDTQYF
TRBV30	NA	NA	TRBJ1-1	TGTGCCTGTTCTGCGGGGCCCGTGAACACTGAAGCTTTCTTT	CACSAGPVNTEAFF
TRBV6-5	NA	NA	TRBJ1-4	TGTGCCAGCAGTACGGGTGGTCCGAATGAAAAACTGTTTTTT	CASSTGGPNEKLFF
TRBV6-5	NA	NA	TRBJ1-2	TGTGCCAGCCTTGGCGGGACGGAGTATGGCTACACCTTC	CASLGGTEYGYTF
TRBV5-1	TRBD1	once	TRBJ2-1	TGCGCCAGCAGCCTCCGACAGGGGGCGCTCCATGAGCAGTTCTTC	CASSLRQGALHEQFF
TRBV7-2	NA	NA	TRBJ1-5	TGTGCCAGCAGCTTAGCGCAGGGTTATCAGCCCCAGCATTTT	CASSLAQGYQPQHF
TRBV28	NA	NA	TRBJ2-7	TGTGCCAGCAGTCTTGGAGGAGCTTCCGGGAGCCACGAGCAGTACTTC	CASSLGGASGSHEQYF
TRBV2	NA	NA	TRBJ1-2	TGTGCCAGCAGTGAAGCGGGACGTACGAGCTATGGCTACACCTTC	CASSEAGRTSYGYTF
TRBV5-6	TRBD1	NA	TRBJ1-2	TGTGCCAGCAGCATCACAGGGGGCGAGGGCTACACCTTC	CASSITGGEGYTF